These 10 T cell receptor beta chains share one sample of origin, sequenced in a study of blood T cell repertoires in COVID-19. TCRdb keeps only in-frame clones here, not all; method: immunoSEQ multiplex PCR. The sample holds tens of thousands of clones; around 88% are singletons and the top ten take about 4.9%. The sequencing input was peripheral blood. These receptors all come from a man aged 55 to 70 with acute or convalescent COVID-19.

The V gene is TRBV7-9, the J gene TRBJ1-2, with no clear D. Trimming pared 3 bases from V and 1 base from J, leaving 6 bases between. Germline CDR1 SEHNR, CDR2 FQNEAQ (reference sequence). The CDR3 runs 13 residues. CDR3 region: CASSFGVNYGYTF. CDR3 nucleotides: TGTGCCAGCAGCTTCGGGGTTAACTATGGCTACACCTTC.

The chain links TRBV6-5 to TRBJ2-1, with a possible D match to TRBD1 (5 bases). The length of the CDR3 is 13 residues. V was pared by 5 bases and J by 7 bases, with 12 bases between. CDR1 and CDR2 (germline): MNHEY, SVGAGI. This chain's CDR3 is CASSLIKGNEQFF. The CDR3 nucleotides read TGTGCCAGCAGTCTGATTAAGGGGAATGAGCAGTTCTTC.

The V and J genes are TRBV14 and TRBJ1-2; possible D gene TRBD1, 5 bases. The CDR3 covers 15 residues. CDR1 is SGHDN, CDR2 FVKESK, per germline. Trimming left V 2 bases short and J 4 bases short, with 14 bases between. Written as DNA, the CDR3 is TGTGCCAGCAGCCAACAGTATGGGCAGGGCTATGGCTACACCTTC. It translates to CASSQQYGQGYGYTF.

Here the CDR3 reads CASTWSTGAYEQYF. The CDR3 DNA reads as TGTGCCAGCACCTGGTCGACAGGGGCCTACGAGCAGTACTTC. This chain uses TRBV28 with TRBJ2-7; 8 nucleotides align to TRBD1. The CDR3 runs to 14 residues. Germline V CDR1 and CDR2: MDHEN, SYDVKM. V shed 7 bases and J 2 bases; nucleotides not matched to a gene: 7.

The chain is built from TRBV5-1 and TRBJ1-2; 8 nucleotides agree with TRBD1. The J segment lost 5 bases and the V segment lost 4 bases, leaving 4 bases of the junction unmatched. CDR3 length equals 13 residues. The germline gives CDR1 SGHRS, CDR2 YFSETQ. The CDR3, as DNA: TGCGCCAGCAGCAAGGACAGGGAGTATGGCTACACCTTC. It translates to CASSKDREYGYTF.

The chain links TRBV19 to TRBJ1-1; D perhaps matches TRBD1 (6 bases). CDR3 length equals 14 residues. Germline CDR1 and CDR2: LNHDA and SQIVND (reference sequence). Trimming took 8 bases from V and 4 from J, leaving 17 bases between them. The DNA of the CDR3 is TGTGCCAGTTGGGGAGGGGGAGGTGGCACTGAAGCTTTCTTT. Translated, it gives CASWGGGGGTEAFF.

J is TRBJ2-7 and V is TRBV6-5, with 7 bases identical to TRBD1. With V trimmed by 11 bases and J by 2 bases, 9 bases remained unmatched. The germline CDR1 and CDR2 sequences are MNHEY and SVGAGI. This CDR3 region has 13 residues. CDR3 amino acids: CAVLRTGTYEQYF. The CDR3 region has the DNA TGTGCCGTTCTCCGGACAGGAACCTACGAGCAGTACTTC.

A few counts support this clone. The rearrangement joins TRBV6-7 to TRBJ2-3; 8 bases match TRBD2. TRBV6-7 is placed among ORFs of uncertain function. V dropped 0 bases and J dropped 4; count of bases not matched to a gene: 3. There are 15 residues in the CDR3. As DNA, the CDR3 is TGTGCCAGCAGTTACTCGGGGACTAGTTCAGATACGCAGTATTTT. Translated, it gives CASSYSGTSSDTQYF.

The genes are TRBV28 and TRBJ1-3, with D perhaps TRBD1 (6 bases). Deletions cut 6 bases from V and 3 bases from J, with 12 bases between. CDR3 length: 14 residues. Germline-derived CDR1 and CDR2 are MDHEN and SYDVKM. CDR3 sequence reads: CASRMGTSGNTIYF. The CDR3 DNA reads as TGTGCCAGCAGAATGGGGACAAGTGGAAACACCATATATTTT.

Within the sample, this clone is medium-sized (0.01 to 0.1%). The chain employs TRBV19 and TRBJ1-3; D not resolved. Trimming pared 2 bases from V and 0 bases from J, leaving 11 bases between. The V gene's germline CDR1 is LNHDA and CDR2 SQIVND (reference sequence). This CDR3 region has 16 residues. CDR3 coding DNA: TGTGCCAGTAGTATACGTCCCCGTTTCTCTGGAAACACCATATATTTT. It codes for CASSIRPRFSGNTIYF.